This is a list of T cell receptor beta chains from one sample in a study of T-cell reconstitution after alpha-beta-depleted transplantation in children. In TCRdb, the PCR reads were re-called with MiXCR into one record per CDR3 protein. The table has about 610,000 distinct CDR3 sequences, over 9.5% seen once; the top ten hold about 4.2%. The sample in question was PBMCs from the stem cell graft donor, obtained from the stem cell graft. These receptors were obtained from a human donor who donated a stem cell graft to a child with acute myeloid leukemia. Each CDR3 is given with its conserved first and last residue. D genes are given only for firm matches. Clone size, where shown, is once, few, many, or a class for clones that have expanded.

CDR3: CSALIAPGQGAKSGYTF
DNA: TGCAGCGCCTTAATTGCTCCGGGACAGGGCGCCAAAAGTGGCTACACCTTC
size: -
J: TRBJ1-2
D: TRBD1
V: TRBV29-1
length: 17

CDR3: CASSFSGQGVENEQFF
DNA: TGTGCCAGCAGTTTTTCCGGACAGGGGGTTGAGAATGAGCAGTTCTTC
size: few
J: TRBJ2-1
D: TRBD1
V: TRBV12-3/TRBV12-4
length: 16

CDR3: CASSLAQAWGETQYF
DNA: TGTGCCAGCAGCTTAGCGCAGGCTTGGGGAGAGACCCAGTACTTC
size: -
J: TRBJ2-5
D: -
V: TRBV7-9
length: 15

CDR3: CASSQDWREWSDEQFF
DNA: TGCGCCAGCAGCCAAGATTGGAGAGAATGGAGCGATGAGCAGTTCTTC
size: many
J: TRBJ2-1
D: -
V: TRBV4-3
length: 16

CDR3: CASSPRSGTGGVYEQYF
DNA: TGCGCCAGCAGCCCCCGATCCGGGACAGGGGGCGTCTACGAGCAGTACTTC
size: -
J: TRBJ2-7
D: TRBD1
V: TRBV5-1
length: 17

CDR3: CASSPELRTNEKLFF
DNA: TGTGCCAGCAGCCCCGAACTGCGGACTAATGAAAAACTGTTTTTT
size: -
J: TRBJ1-4
D: -
V: TRBV4-2
length: 15

CDR3: CSARGLAVPYEQYF
DNA: TGCAGTGCACGGGGACTAGCGGTTCCATACGAGCAGTACTTC
size: -
J: TRBJ2-7
D: TRBD2
V: TRBV20-1
length: 14

CDR3: CASSQASGQLYEQYF
DNA: TGTGCCAGCAGCCAAGCCAGCGGACAACTCTACGAGCAGTACTTC
size: -
J: TRBJ2-7
D: -
V: TRBV7-2
length: 15

CDR3: CAWVDREDQPQHF
DNA: TGTGCCTGGGTTGACAGGGAAGATCAGCCCCAGCATTTT
size: few
J: TRBJ1-5
D: TRBD1
V: TRBV30
length: 13

CDR3: CASTLTSPSSYEQYF
DNA: TGTGCCAGCACCCTGACTAGTCCGAGCTCCTACGAGCAGTACTTC
size: few
J: TRBJ2-7
D: -
V: TRBV6-1
length: 15

CDR3: CSARDMSINTDTQYF
DNA: TGCAGTGCTAGAGATATGAGTATCAACACAGATACGCAGTATTTT
size: -
J: TRBJ2-3
D: -
V: TRBV20-1
length: 15

CDR3: CASTGGANQPQHF
DNA: TGTGCCTCGACAGGGGGCGCAAATCAGCCCCAGCATTTT
size: -
J: TRBJ1-5
D: TRBD1
V: TRBV6-1
length: 13

CDR3: CASSPLTAGNGYTF
DNA: TGTGCCAGCAGCCCACTGACAGCCGGCAATGGCTACACCTTC
size: -
J: TRBJ1-2
D: -
V: TRBV7-2
length: 14

CDR3: CSVVDYPTRGETQYF
DNA: TGCAGCGTTGTAGACTACCCTACTAGGGGAGAGACCCAGTACTTC
size: many
J: TRBJ2-5
D: -
V: TRBV29-1
length: 15

CDR3: CASSLWGQDGSAQYF
DNA: TGTGCCAGCAGTTTATGGGGGCAGGACGGTTCGGCGCAGTATTTT
size: -
J: TRBJ2-3
D: -
V: TRBV27
length: 15

CDR3: CASSPRLAASYEQYF
DNA: TGTGCCAGCAGCCCCCGTCTAGCGGCCTCCTACGAGCAGTACTTC
size: few
J: TRBJ2-7
D: TRBD2
V: TRBV3-1
length: 15

CDR3: CAISGTGVGYEQFF
DNA: TGTGCCATCAGTGGGACGGGCGTAGGCTATGAGCAGTTCTTC
size: few
J: TRBJ2-1
D: -
V: TRBV10-3
length: 14

CDR3: CASSLQENTGELFF
DNA: TGTGCCAGCAGCCTACAGGAGAACACCGGGGAGCTGTTTTTT
size: many
J: TRBJ2-2
D: -
V: TRBV7-3
length: 14

CDR3: CASSDSALAGVDEQFF
DNA: TGTGCCAGCAGTGACTCGGCACTAGCGGGAGTCGATGAGCAGTTCTTC
size: many
J: TRBJ2-1
D: TRBD2
V: TRBV6-4
length: 16

CDR3: CSATRGVSEQYF
DNA: TGCAGTGCTACCAGGGGGGTGAGTGAGCAGTACTTC
size: -
J: TRBJ2-7
D: -
V: TRBV20-1
length: 12

CDR3: CSARDPGRSNTGELFF
DNA: TGCAGTGCTAGAGACCCCGGGAGAAGCAACACCGGGGAGCTGTTTTTT
size: -
J: TRBJ2-2
D: -
V: TRBV20-1
length: 16

CDR3: CASSTWTDPGYTF
DNA: TGTGCCAGCAGTACTTGGACAGATCCTGGCTACACCTTC
size: -
J: TRBJ1-2
D: -
V: TRBV12-3/TRBV12-4
length: 13

CDR3: CAWIWTGGSEAFF
DNA: TGTGCCTGGATCTGGACAGGGGGCTCTGAAGCTTTCTTT
size: -
J: TRBJ1-1
D: TRBD1
V: TRBV30
length: 13

CDR3: CASRRLAGGSHEQYF
DNA: TGTGCCAGCAGAAGACTAGCGGGAGGTTCCCACGAGCAGTACTTC
size: -
J: TRBJ2-7
D: TRBD2
V: TRBV6-1
length: 15

CDR3: CSARVRTSQYEQYF
DNA: TGCAGTGCTAGAGTCAGGACTAGTCAATACGAGCAGTACTTC
size: many
J: TRBJ2-7
D: TRBD2
V: TRBV20-1
length: 14

CDR3: CSVAPTGGGAQYF
DNA: TGCAGCGTTGCCCCCACAGGGGGGGGCGCCCAGTACTTC
size: few
J: TRBJ2-5
D: -
V: TRBV29-1
length: 13

CDR3: CASSATGGRGNTIYF
DNA: TGTGCCAGCAGTGCCACGGGGGGAAGAGGAAACACCATATATTTT
size: few
J: TRBJ1-3
D: -
V: TRBV9
length: 15

CDR3: CASSSGRIFSSYNEQFF
DNA: TGTGCCAGCAGCTCGGGACGTATCTTTAGCTCCTACAATGAGCAGTTCTTC
size: -
J: TRBJ2-1
D: -
V: TRBV7-8
length: 17

CDR3: CASSLTAGAASREEQFF
DNA: TGTGCCAGCAGCCTAACAGCGGGAGCCGCCTCGCGGGAGGAGCAGTTCTTC
size: -
J: TRBJ2-1
D: TRBD2
V: TRBV7-9
length: 17

CDR3: CASSYSRGSGTDTQYF
DNA: TGTGCCAGCAGTTACTCGAGAGGCAGCGGCACAGATACGCAGTATTTT
size: many
J: TRBJ2-3
D: -
V: TRBV6-5
length: 16

CDR3: CASSPRGSQSSGNTIYF
DNA: TGTGCCAGCTCACCACGTGGCAGCCAGAGCTCTGGAAACACCATATATTTT
size: many
J: TRBJ1-3
D: -
V: TRBV18
length: 17